These 16 T cell receptor beta chains share one sample of origin, sequenced in a study of T cells expressing NK-cell markers. TCRdb reprocessed the 5' RACE reads and keeps a single row for each CDR3 protein, giving no DNA. This listing includes 130,000 to 150,000 distinct CDR3 sequences. Material: blood T cells: a sorted CD56 or NKG2C T cell subset, CD4+ or CD8+ T cells, or bulk PBMC T cells (not recorded which). These receptors originate from a man younger than 30 in good health.

The V and J genes are TRBV27 and TRBJ2-3; TCRdb reports TRBD2, a call that lacks DNA to check it against. This CDR3 region has 16 residues. Germline V gene lookup returns CDR1 MNHEY and CDR2 SMNVEV (reference sequence). The CDR3 region is CASSSPRAGTTDTQYF.

This chain links TRBV12-3 or TRBV12-4 with TRBJ2-2; TCRdb's assignment of TRBD2 cannot be checked, as there is no DNA. This CDR3 has 17 amino acids. The CDR3 is CASIEASGSTYTGELFF.

This chain connects TRBV7-8 to TRBJ2-7; there is no DNA to check the TCRdb D call of TRBD1. The CDR3 is 14 residues long. In germline, CDR1 is SGHVS, CDR2 FQNEAQ. CDR3 residues: CASSLTTGGYEQYF.

The rearrangement links TRBV7-6 to TRBJ2-1. Germline V lookup: CDR1 SGHVS, CDR2 FNYEAQ. The CDR3 length is 14 residues. CDR3 residues: CASSLVDSWNEQFF.

J is TRBJ2-5 and V is TRBV6-5; TCRdb proposes TRBD2, but this gene call is untestable without DNA. The CDR3 consists of 16 residues. CDR1 MNHEY and CDR2 SVGAGI come from the germline V gene. CDR3 loop: CASSYQSSGGQETQYF.

The chain carries TRBV6-2 or TRBV6-3 and TRBJ1-1. Germline-derived CDR1 and CDR2 are MNHEY and SVGEGT. The CDR3 spans 17 residues. CDR3 region: CASSYQPLVGMNTEAFF.

The rearrangement uses TRBV5-1 and TRBJ2-1. In germline, CDR1 is SGHRS, CDR2 YFSETQ. The CDR3 has 14 amino acids. The CDR3 sequence: CASRRTGPYNEQFF. Supplemented by reference TRBV5-1 and TRBJ2-1, the full variable domain reads KAGVTQTPRYLIKTRGQQVTLSCSPISGHRSVSWYQQTPGQGLQFLFEYFSETQRNKGNFPGRFSGRQFSNSRSEMNVSTLELGDSALYLCASRRTGPYNEQFFGPGTRLTVL.

This chain uses TRBV5-1 with TRBJ2-2; TCRdb's D call, TRBD1, is unchecked because there is no DNA. This CDR3 has 18 residues. Germline CDR1 reads SGHRS; CDR2 reads YFSETQ. Here the CDR3 reads CASSLDLPDNSNTGELFF.

The chain recombines TRBV5-1 with TRBJ1-2; absent DNA, TCRdb's TRBD1 call cannot be checked. Per germline, CDR1 SGHRS and CDR2 YFSETQ. The CDR3 consists of 16 residues. CDR3 protein: CASSPGPGLANYGYTF.

The chain carries TRBV12-3 or TRBV12-4 and TRBJ1-4; TCRdb calls TRBD1, which cannot be checked without DNA. The CDR3 covers 15 residues. CDR3 residues: CASSLLAGGQEKLFF.

The chain couples TRBV28 to TRBJ2-3. Germline CDR1 MDHEN, CDR2 SYDVKM. The length of the CDR3 is 14 residues. The CDR3 loop is CASSLEERTDTQYF.

V is TRBV27 and J is TRBJ2-3; the TCRdb call, TRBD2, lacks DNA for checking. The CDR3 spans 16 residues. The germline CDR1 and CDR2 sequences are MNHEY and SMNVEV (reference sequence). CDR3: CASSFGASGSVDTQYF.

The rearrangement links TRBV12-3 or TRBV12-4 to TRBJ2-1. This CDR3 is 13 amino acids long. The CDR3 loop reads CASSLTDPREQFF.

The chain is built from TRBV6-1 and TRBJ2-7; TCRdb calls TRBD2, which cannot be checked without DNA. Germline V lookup: CDR1 MNHNS, CDR2 SASEGT. The CDR3 has 15 amino acids. Here the CDR3 reads CASLPSMGSGYEQYF.

This chain links TRBV27 with TRBJ2-7; lacking DNA, the TRBD1 call made by TCRdb goes unchecked. CDR3 length: 13 amino acids. Germline V gene lookup returns CDR1 MNHEY and CDR2 SMNVEV (reference sequence). The CDR3: CASGAQAPYEQYF.

J is TRBJ1-1 and V is TRBV6-2 or TRBV6-3. In germline, CDR1 is MNHEY, CDR2 SVGEGT. This CDR3 has 21 residues. The CDR3 loop reads CASTHLGINSGTGVSETEAFF.